The present T cell receptor (beta chain) was sequenced within a study of cytotoxic CD8 clonotypes in ibrutinib-treated CLL. Libraries were prepared by immunoSEQ multiplex PCR; TCRdb keeps only in-frame clonotypes and omits some of them. The sample shows about 140,000 clones, about 75% of them seen only once. The V gene's germline CDR1 is SGDLS and CDR2 YYNGEE. The CDR3 covers 14 residues. The V end was cut by 0 bases, the J end by 12 bases, with 18 bases between. By share of the sample, this clone is medium-sized. The receptor was derived from a human donor with chronic lymphocytic leukemia. The chain employs TRBV9 and TRBJ1-1, with D possibly matching TRBD1 (5 bases). The material sequenced was PBMCs, taken after 24 months of ibrutinib treatment. CDR3 loop: CASSVAGAAGGTFF. CDR3 bases: TGTGCCAGCAGCGTAGCTGGGGCGGCCGGCGGGACTTTCTTT. The full variable domain, completed using reference TRBV9 and TRBJ1-1, is DSGVTQTPKHLITATGQRVTLRCSPRSGDLSVYWYQQSLDQGLQFLIQYYNGEERAKGNILERFSAQQFPDLHSELNLSSLELGDSALYFCASSVAGAAGGTFFGQGTRLTVV.